The 20 T cell receptor beta chains reported below all come from one sample, sequenced in a study of regulatory T cells in long-lasting Graves disease. Time point specified: newly diagnosed GD, antithyroid drugs for less than 3 months. The TCR library was made from RNA extracted from PBMCs. Researchers made TCR beta libraries by using iRepertoire HTBI primers and running Arm-PCR on CDR3 regions. TCRdb called the multiplex PCR reads again in MiXCR, with one record for every CDR3 protein. The data contain approximately 250,000 distinct CDR3 sequences, 18% of them singletons. Sequencing was performed on peripheral blood mononuclear cells (PBMCs), taken at new diagnosis, from a patient treated with antithyroid drugs. The receptor source for this set is a female donor with Graves disease.

This clonotype was seen repeatedly, ten times or more. The chain links TRBV28 to TRBJ2-5; maybe TRBD1 (6 bases). V dropped 10 bases and J dropped 0 bases, with 15 bases sitting between them. This CDR3 has 14 amino acids. The V gene's germline CDR1 is MDHEN and CDR2 SYDVKM. Here the CDR3 reads CANRRQVYQETQYF. In DNA, the CDR3 is TGTGCCAACAGGCGACAGGTCTACCAAGAGACCCAGTACTTC. Drawing the rest from reference TRBV28 and TRBJ2-5, the complete variable domain is DVKVTQSSRYLVKRTGEKVFLECVQDMDHENMFWYRQDPGLGLRLIYFSYDVKMKEKGDIPEGYSVSREKKERFSLILESASTNQTSMYLCANRRQVYQETQYFGPGTRLLVL.

A remark on this clonotype: A read error is the likely source, as a far larger clone sits one nucleotide away. This sequence joins TRBV3-1 and TRBJ2-1; D is ambiguous. Matching the DNA end better, TRBJ2-5 makes the J call doubtful. Germline V gene data show CDR1 as LGHDT and CDR2 as YNNKEL (reference sequence). The CDR3 extends over 17 amino acids. The CDR3 loop reads CAGSQDLGTTKQETQYF. The CDR3, as DNA: TGTGCCGGCAGCCAAGACTTGGGTACTACAAAACAAGAGACCCAGTACTTC.

This clonotype was counted ten times or more. The V gene is TRBV18, the J gene TRBJ1-1, with D possibly matching TRBD1 (5 bases). The CDR3 runs to 13 residues. CDR1 and CDR2 (germline): KGHSH, LQKENI. V was pared by 2 bases and J by 5 bases, with 9 bases between. CDR3 in amino acids: CASSPSGGTEAFF. CDR3 coding DNA: TGTGCCAGCTCACCAAGTGGGGGTACTGAAGCTTTCTTT.

Note on this clonotype: Possible read error: a much larger clone is one base away. The gene calls are TRBV14 and TRBJ2-5; TRBD2 agrees at 14 bases. Germline-derived CDR1 and CDR2 are SGHDN and FVKESK. The CDR3 length is 16 residues. J gave up 11 bases and V 8 bases, and 16 bases lay outside the gene matches. CDR3 nucleotides: TGTGCCAGCTCCCCCGGGGGGACTAGCGGGGGCAATGAGCAGTACTTC. Translation gives CASSPGGTSGGNEQYF.

There are many counts of this clonotype. This chain joins TRBV4-1 and TRBJ1-6; TRBD1 aligns across 11 bases. Trimming took 5 bases from V and 5 from J; bases not matched to a gene: 8. CDR1 and CDR2 from the germline V gene are MGHRA and YSYEKL. The CDR3 contains 17 residues. CDR3: CASSDGTGGWDNSPLHF. DNA of the CDR3: TGCGCCAGCAGCGACGGGACAGGGGGATGGGATAATTCACCCCTCCACTTT.

This clonotype was seen ten or more times. The V gene is TRBV5-5, the J gene TRBJ2-2; D may be TRBD1 (5 bases). The germline gives CDR1 SGHKS, CDR2 YYEKEE (reference sequence). The V gene lost 2 bases and the J gene lost 4 bases, with 9 bases spanning the gap. This CDR3 has 14 residues. The CDR3 DNA sequence: TGTGCCAGCAGCTTACACACAGGCACCGGGGAGCTGTTTTTT. Its translation: CASSLHTGTGELFF.

This clonotype has a count of ten or more. The V call is TRBV9, the J call TRBJ1-2; no firm D call. Germline V gene sequence: CDR1 SGDLS, CDR2 YYNGEE. The CDR3 is made up of 13 amino acids. V was trimmed by 4 bases and J by 8 bases, leaving 15 bases between them. DNA of the CDR3: TGTGCCAGCAGCCGCGAGACCCAGACGGGCTACACCTTC. As protein: CASSRETQTGYTF. The full variable domain, rest sourced from reference TRBV9 and TRBJ1-2, is DSGVTQTPKHLITATGQRVTLRCSPRSGDLSVYWYQQSLDQGLQFLIQYYNGEERAKGNILERFSAQQFPDLHSELNLSSLELGDSALYFCASSRETQTGYTFGSGTRLTVV.

There are many counts of this clonotype. One end of the junction is discordant with germline, which a read error may explain. This chain links TRBV7-2 with TRBJ2-6, with unresolved D. From germline, CDR1 is SGHTA and CDR2 FQGNSA. This CDR3 contains 16 residues. Here the CDR3 reads CASSLVSSSWANVLTF. The CDR3 DNA reads TGTGCCAGCAGCTTAGTCTCCAGCTCTTGGGCCAACGTCCTGACTTTC.

This clonotype has a handful of counts. V gene TRBV7-9 combines with J gene TRBJ2-5; 8 positions match TRBD2. CDR1 SEHNR and CDR2 FQNEAQ come from the germline V gene (reference sequence). The CDR3 totals 13 residues. After removal of 5 bases from V and 1 base from J, the junction contained 0 bases not matched to a gene. The CDR3: CASSSGGQETQYF. CDR3 nucleotides: TGTGCCAGCAGCAGCGGGGGCCAAGAGACCCAGTACTTC. Filled out from reference TRBV7-9 and TRBJ2-5, the complete variable domain reads DTGVSQNPRHKITKRGQNVTFRCDPISEHNRLYWYRQTLGQGPEFLTYFQNEAQLEKSRLLSDRFSAERPKGSFSTLEIQRTEQGDSAMYLCASSSGGQETQYFGPGTRLLVL.

The chain employs TRBV4-2 and TRBJ2-1; TRBD2 aligns across 13 bases. The V segment lost 4 bases and the J segment 6 bases; nucleotides outside the gene matches: 9. Germline V lookup: CDR1 LGHNA, CDR2 YNFKEQ. The CDR3 is made up of 17 amino acids. This CDR3 reads CASSPRLAGGGGNEQFF. The CDR3 nucleotides are TGTGCCAGCAGCCCGAGACTAGCGGGAGGAGGTGGCAATGAGCAGTTCTTC.

The V call is TRBV20-1, the J call TRBJ2-7, with TRBD2 identical over 10 bases. Germline CDR1 is DFQATT and CDR2 is SNEGSKA (reference sequence). This CDR3 is built from 15 residues. V lost 3 bases, J lost 0 bases, and 5 bases stayed unmatched. DNA of the CDR3: TGCAGTGCTAGTCGGACTAGCGGTACCTCCTACGAGCAGTACTTC. This codes for CSASRTSGTSYEQYF.

Ten or more counts support this clonotype. V gene TRBV6-2 or TRBV6-3 combines with J gene TRBJ2-3; D ambiguous. V was clipped by 2 bases and J by 2 bases, with 11 bases between them. The germline V gene encodes CDR1 MNHEY and CDR2 SVGEGT. CDR3 size: 15 residues. CDR3 region: CASSYGYPNTDTQYF. In DNA form, the CDR3 reads TGTGCCAGCAGTTACGGCTACCCAAACACAGATACGCAGTATTTT.

This clonotype was recorded at least ten times. The genes are TRBV24-1 and TRBJ2-5; 9 bases fit TRBD2. Per the germline V gene, CDR1 is KGHDR and CDR2 is SFDVKD. V was pared by 5 bases and J by 5 bases, with 11 bases of the junction left unmatched. CDR3 length: 16 residues. The CDR3 DNA is TGTGCCACCAGTGGGGGGGTAGCGGGAGCGGGTGAGACCCAGTACTTC. As protein: CATSGGVAGAGETQYF.

This clonotype was seen many times. V is TRBV7-2 and J is TRBJ2-2; perhaps TRBD1 as D (6 bases). Germline assignment: CDR1 SGHTA and CDR2 FQGNSA. V shed 4 bases and J shed 4 bases, with 13 bases lying between them. The CDR3 is 15 amino acids. The CDR3 DNA reads as TGTGCCAGCAGCTACCGGGACACATTCACCGGGGAGCTGTTTTTT. This codes for CASSYRDTFTGELFF.

This clonotype was seen a handful of times. A read error may explain this, as a much larger clone is one base away. This chain uses TRBV2 with TRBJ2-4; a possible D gene is TRBD1 (6 bases). Trimming pared 8 bases from V and 1 base from J, leaving 21 bases between. Germline CDR1 SNHLY, CDR2 FYNNEI. The CDR3 contains 17 residues. This CDR3 reads CASGAPRSGVAKNIQYF. CDR3 nucleotide sequence: TGTGCCAGCGGCGCGCCACGATCAGGGGTGGCCAAAAACATTCAGTACTTC.

With respect to this clonotype: A single base separates this from a much larger clone, so it may be a read error. This chain joins TRBV3-1 and TRBJ2-5; D assignment may be TRBD1 or TRBD2 (6 bases each). The V gene's germline CDR1 is LGHDT and CDR2 YNNKEL (reference sequence). The CDR3 contains 15 residues. Here the CDR3 reads CASSQQGGRGETLYF. The CDR3, as DNA: TGTGCCAGCAGCCAACAAGGGGGGCGCGGGGAGACCCTGTACTTC.

The CDR3 bases are TGTGCCACCAGTCCCTCTGATAGCGGTCGAGAGACCCAGTACTTC. Protein: CATSPSDSGRETQYF. The chain joins TRBV7-9 to TRBJ2-5; D may be TRBD2 (6 bases). Trimming removed 10 bases at V and 4 bases at J, with 22 bases between. This CDR3 has 15 residues. The germline V gene encodes CDR1 SEHNR and CDR2 FQNEAQ (reference sequence).

This clonotype was detected ten times or more. This rearrangement joins TRBV19 to TRBJ1-2, with D unclear. V was shortened by 7 bases and J by 0 bases, with 18 bases between the two germline ends. There are 16 residues in the CDR3. In germline, CDR1 is LNHDA, CDR2 SQIVND (reference sequence). The CDR3 protein is CASTPERHAANYGYTF. CDR3 sequence (DNA): TGTGCCAGTACCCCAGAACGACACGCAGCTAACTATGGCTACACCTTC.

The sample holds many counts of this clonotype. J is TRBJ2-5 and V is TRBV11-2; 11 bases are shared with TRBD2. This CDR3 region has 16 residues. CDR1 and CDR2 from the germline V gene are SGHAT and FQNNGV. With 2 bases clipped from V and 5 bases from J, the junction kept 7 bases outside the gene matches. The CDR3 is CASSLRVAGGRETQYF. The CDR3 coding sequence is TGTGCCAGCAGCTTACGGGTAGCGGGAGGGCGTGAGACCCAGTACTTC.

This clonotype was seen a few times. The chain links TRBV9 to TRBJ2-1; 8 bases agree with TRBD2. The V segment lost 0 bases and the J segment 4 bases; nucleotides outside the gene matches: 3. This CDR3 comprises 15 residues. Germline CDR1 and CDR2: SGDLS and YYNGEE. The CDR3, as DNA: TGTGCCAGCAGCGTAGGTGGCGGGAGGTACAATGAGCAGTTCTTC. Encoded protein: CASSVGGGRYNEQFF. Full variable domain (remainder filled in from reference TRBV9 and TRBJ2-1): DSGVTQTPKHLITATGQRVTLRCSPRSGDLSVYWYQQSLDQGLQFLIQYYNGEERAKGNILERFSAQQFPDLHSELNLSSLELGDSALYFCASSVGGGRYNEQFFGPGTRLTVL.